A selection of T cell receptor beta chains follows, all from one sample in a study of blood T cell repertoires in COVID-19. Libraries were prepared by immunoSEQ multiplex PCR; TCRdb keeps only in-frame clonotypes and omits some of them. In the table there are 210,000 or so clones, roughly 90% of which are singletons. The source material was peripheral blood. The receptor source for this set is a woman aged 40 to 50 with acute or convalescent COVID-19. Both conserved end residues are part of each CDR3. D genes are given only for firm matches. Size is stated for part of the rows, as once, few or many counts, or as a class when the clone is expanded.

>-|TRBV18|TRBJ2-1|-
CASSPVGRGNEQFF
TGTGCCAGCTCACCAGTGGGAAGGGGGAATGAGCAGTTCTTC
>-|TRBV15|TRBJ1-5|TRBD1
CATSRTGVSLGNQPQHF
TGTGCCACCAGCCGGACAGGGGTCTCCCTAGGGAATCAGCCCCAGCATTTT
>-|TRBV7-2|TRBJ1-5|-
CASSLVGGNNQPQHF
TGTGCCAGCAGCTTAGTCGGGGGAAACAATCAGCCCCAGCATTTT
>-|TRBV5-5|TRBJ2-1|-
CASSLPGTRDNEQFF
TGTGCCAGCAGCCTACCCGGGACAAGGGACAATGAGCAGTTCTTC
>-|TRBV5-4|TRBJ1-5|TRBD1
CASSVRTGHYQPQHF
TGTGCCAGCAGCGTCCGGACAGGGCACTATCAGCCCCAGCATTTT
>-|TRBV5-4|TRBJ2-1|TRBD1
CASSPGRDRVVGEQFF
TGTGCCAGCAGCCCAGGTAGGGACAGGGTTGTAGGGGAGCAGTTCTTC
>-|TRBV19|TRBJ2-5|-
CASSAMGLTQETQYF
TGTGCCAGTAGTGCTATGGGCTTAACTCAAGAGACCCAGTACTTC
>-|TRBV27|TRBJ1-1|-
CASSLGRDTEAFF
TGTGCCAGCAGTTTAGGCAGGGACACTGAAGCTTTCTTT
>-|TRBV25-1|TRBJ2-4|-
CASSGAVEGIQYF
TGTGCCAGCAGTGGGGCGGTAGAGGGCATTCAGTACTTC
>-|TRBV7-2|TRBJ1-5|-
CASSLGGDNQPQHF
TGTGCCAGCAGCTTAGGGGGGGACAATCAGCCCCAGCATTTT
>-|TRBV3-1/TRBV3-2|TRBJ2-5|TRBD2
CASSQDRTSYATQYF
TGTGCCAGCAGCCAAGATCGGACTAGCTACGCGACCCAGTACTTC
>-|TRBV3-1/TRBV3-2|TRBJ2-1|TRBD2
CASSPARVAGDIYNEQFF
TGTGCCAGCAGCCCCGCCCGAGTAGCGGGGGATATCTACAATGAGCAGTTCTTC
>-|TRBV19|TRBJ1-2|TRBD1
CASQEGLLTGNGYTF
TGTGCCAGCCAGGAGGGACTCCTGACAGGGAATGGCTACACCTTC
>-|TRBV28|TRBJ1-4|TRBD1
CASSSHGTDTTNEKLFF
TGTGCCAGCAGTTCCCATGGGACAGATACAACTAATGAAAAACTGTTTTTT
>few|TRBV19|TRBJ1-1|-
CASSVGGGNTEAFF
TGTGCCAGTAGTGTAGGCGGGGGGAACACTGAAGCTTTCTTT
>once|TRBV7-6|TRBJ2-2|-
CASSQPGTERTGELFF
TGTGCCAGCAGCCAACCTGGAACAGAACGCACCGGGGAGCTGTTTTTT
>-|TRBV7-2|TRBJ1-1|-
CASSSIWTENTEAFF
TGTGCCAGCAGCTCCATTTGGACAGAGAACACTGAAGCTTTCTTT
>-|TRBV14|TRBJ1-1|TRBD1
CASSQDWGDRGAFF
TGTGCCAGCAGCCAAGATTGGGGGGACAGGGGAGCTTTCTTT
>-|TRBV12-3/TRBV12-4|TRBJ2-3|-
CASNQLTGATQYF
TGTGCCAGCAACCAATTGACAGGTGCCACGCAGTATTTT
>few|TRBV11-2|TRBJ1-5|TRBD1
CASSLDSGQGQPQHF
TGTGCCAGCAGCTTAGATTCGGGACAGGGTCAGCCCCAGCATTTT
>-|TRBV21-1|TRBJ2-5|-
CAGDSGGRVETQYF
TGTGCCGGGGATAGCGGGGGTCGAGTGGAGACCCAGTACTTC
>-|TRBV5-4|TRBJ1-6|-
CASSYPFGGAGGSPLHF
TGTGCCAGCAGCTACCCTTTTGGCGGGGCCGGGGGTTCACCCCTCCACTTT
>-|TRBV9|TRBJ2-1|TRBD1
CASSATGAPGNEQFF
TGTGCCAGCAGCGCGACAGGGGCTCCAGGAAATGAGCAGTTCTTC
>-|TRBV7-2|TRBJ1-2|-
CASSFRGKNDGYTF
TGTGCCAGCAGCTTCCGGGGTAAGAACGATGGCTACACCTTC
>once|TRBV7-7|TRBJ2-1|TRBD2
CASSLEAGGVNEQFF
TGTGCCAGCAGCTTGGAAGCGGGGGGTGTAAATGAGCAGTTCTTC
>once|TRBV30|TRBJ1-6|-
CAWRGRENSPLHF
TGTGCCTGGAGGGGGAGAGAGAATTCACCCCTCCACTTT
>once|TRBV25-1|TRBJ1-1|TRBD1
CASSESSGTGVKRGAFF
TGTGCCAGCAGTGAATCATCGGGGACAGGGGTTAAGCGTGGAGCTTTCTTT
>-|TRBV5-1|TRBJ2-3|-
CASSIGTSSTDTQYF
TGCGCCAGCAGCATAGGGACTTCTTCCACAGATACGCAGTATTTT
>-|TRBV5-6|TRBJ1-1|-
CASSSWGGPEAFF
TGTGCCAGCAGCTCTTGGGGCGGTCCTGAAGCTTTCTTT
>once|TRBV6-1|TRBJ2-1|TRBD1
CASSEGGQGPWDEQFF
TGTGCCAGCAGTGAAGGAGGACAGGGGCCGTGGGATGAGCAGTTCTTC
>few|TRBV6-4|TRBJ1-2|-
CASREGASYGYTF
TGTGCCAGCAGGGAGGGTGCTAGCTATGGCTACACCTTC
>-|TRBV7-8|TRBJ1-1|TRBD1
CASSVVSQGAPEAFF
TGTGCCAGCAGCGTAGTCAGCCAGGGGGCGCCTGAAGCTTTCTTT
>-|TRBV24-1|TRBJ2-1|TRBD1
CATSDREIYNEQFF
TGTGCCACCAGCGACAGGGAAATCTACAATGAGCAGTTCTTC
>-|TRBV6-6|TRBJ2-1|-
CASSSGVAINEQFF
TGTGCCAGCAGTTCGGGGGTCGCCATTAATGAGCAGTTCTTC
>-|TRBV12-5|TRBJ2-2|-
CASGLVIGQRNTGELFF
TGTGCTAGTGGTTTGGTTATAGGACAGAGAAACACCGGGGAGCTGTTTTTT
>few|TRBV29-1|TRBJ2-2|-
CSVEGGIAPPGELFF
TGCAGCGTTGAAGGAGGGATCGCCCCTCCCGGGGAGCTGTTTTTT
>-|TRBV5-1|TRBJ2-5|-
CASSSGLGLSQETQYF
TGCGCCAGCAGCTCCGGCTTGGGACTCAGCCAAGAGACCCAGTACTTC
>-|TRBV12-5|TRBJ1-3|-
CASGLVLRPTEWGLGGNTIYF
TGTGCTAGTGGTTTGGTACTTCGGCCGACAGAGTGGGGGCTGGGTGGAAACACCATATATTTT
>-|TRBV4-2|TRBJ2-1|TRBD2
CASSQRGGYYNEQFF
TGTGCCAGCAGCCAGCGGGGGGGCTACTACAATGAGCAGTTCTTC
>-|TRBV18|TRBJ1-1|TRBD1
CASSLTGNGEAFF
TGTGCCAGCTCACTGACAGGGAACGGTGAAGCTTTCTTT
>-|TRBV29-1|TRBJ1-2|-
CSVEDSNYGYTF
TGCAGCGTTGAAGACAGTAACTATGGCTACACCTTC
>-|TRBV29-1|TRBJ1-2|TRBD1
CSDSTGGRDGYTF
TGCAGCGATTCGACAGGGGGTCGGGATGGCTACACCTTC
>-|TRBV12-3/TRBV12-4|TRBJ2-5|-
CASRQGQETQYF
TGTGCCAGCAGACAGGGCCAAGAGACCCAGTACTTC
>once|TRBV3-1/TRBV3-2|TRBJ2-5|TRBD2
CASSQAGTPGGTQYF
TGTGCCAGCAGCCAGGCCGGGACTCCGGGAGGGACCCAGTACTTC
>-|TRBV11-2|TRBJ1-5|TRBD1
CASSFNRGGGNQPQHF
TGTGCCAGCAGCTTTAACAGGGGCGGTGGCAATCAGCCCCAGCATTTT
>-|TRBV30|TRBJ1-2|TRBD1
CAWSDPITGTGGSYGYTF
TGTGCCTGGAGTGACCCTATCACCGGGACAGGGGGTAGCTATGGCTACACCTTC
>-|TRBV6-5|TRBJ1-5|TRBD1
CASSTDRVYVQPQHF
TGTGCCAGCAGTACTGACAGGGTGTACGTTCAGCCCCAGCATTTT
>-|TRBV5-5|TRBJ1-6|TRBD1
CASSFLGQSNSPLHF
TGTGCCAGCAGCTTTTTGGGACAGTCAAATTCACCCCTCCACTTT
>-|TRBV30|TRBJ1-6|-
CAYRVQDNSPLHF
TGTGCCTACAGGGTACAGGATAATTCACCCCTCCACTTT
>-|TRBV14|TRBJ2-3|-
CATSLALSTDTQYF
TGTGCCACCTCTCTAGCGCTTAGCACAGATACGCAGTATTTT
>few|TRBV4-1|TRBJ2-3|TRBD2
CASSQAGGALTDTQYF
TGCGCCAGCAGCCAAGCGGGGGGGGCGCTCACAGATACGCAGTATTTT